Listed below are T cell receptor beta chains from one sample, sequenced in a study of blood T cells in healthy people across ages. From the 5' RACE reads, TCRdb called clonotypes with MiXCR, one entry per CDR3 protein. The sample lists about 1,600,000 distinct CDR3 sequences; roughly 40% were seen once. Sequenced: blood. The receptors here all came from a woman younger than 30 in good health. CDR3s leave out the opening cysteine and the closing phenylalanine or tryptophan.

>TRBJ2-2|TRBV12-3/TRBV12-4
ASSLTGGPVTGELF
>TRBJ2-7|TRBV9
ASGPGTGGLYEQY
>TRBJ2-3|TRBV9
ASSRRTGADTQY
>TRBJ1-1|TRBV5-1
ASRPGAGTEAF
>TRBJ1-1|TRBV7-2
ASSQIPGGTEAF
>TRBJ2-7|TRBV20-1
SAKKDSSTYEQY
>TRBJ2-5|TRBV5-1
ASSSGASETQY
>TRBJ2-7|TRBV28
ASSSTGVEQY
>.|TRBV28
ASSPSGTGVYEQY
>TRBJ2-7|TRBV27
ASSLWVKTGTSDEQY
>TRBJ2-1|TRBV16
ASSQRTGGGEQF
>TRBJ2-1|TRBV7-9
ASSVTSTSGKNNEQF